This T cell receptor (beta chain) was identified during a study of cytomegalovirus exposure and HLA in healthy donors. Trimming at V came to 4 bases and at J to 0 bases, leaving 8 bases not matched to a gene. Germline CDR1 and CDR2: SGHNT and YENEEA. This CDR3 spans 18 amino acids. Use of 60 Vbeta and 13 Jbeta primers characterized the PCR. Libraries were prepared by immunoSEQ multiplex PCR; TCRdb keeps only in-frame clonotypes and omits some of them. The data show 100,000 to 150,000 clones, and the top ten clones hold approximately 2%. The genes are TRBV11-3 and TRBJ2-2, with TRBD2 identical over 10 bases. Sequenced input: PBMCs. The clonotype was recovered from a man between 35 and 55 years old in good health and CMV-seronegative. CDR3: CASSSRPSGRANTGELFF. CDR3 in DNA: TGTGCCAGCAGCTCCAGGCCCAGCGGGAGGGCGAACACCGGGGAGCTGTTTTTT. The whole variable domain, filled in from reference TRBV11-3 and TRBJ2-2, reads EAGVVQSPRYKIIEKKQPVAFWCNPISGHNTLYWYLQNLGQGPELLIRYENEEAVDDSQLPKDRFSAERLKGVDSTLKIQPAELGDSAVYLCASSSRPSGRANTGELFFGEGSRLTVL.